This T cell receptor beta chain is drawn from a study of T cell changes during pregnancy in multiple sclerosis. Per germline, CDR1 MNHNS and CDR2 SASEGT. V was pared by 10 bases and J by 0 bases, with 13 bases between. This CDR3 is 14 amino acids long. Clones were read by immunoSEQ multiplex PCR, and TCRdb kept only the in-frame ones, dropping some. Of around 70,000 clones listed, approximately 91% are singletons. The TCR sequence derives from a female donor with multiple sclerosis, enrolled in a pregnancy study. The chain recombines TRBV6-1 with TRBJ1-5, with D perhaps matching TRBD1 (6 bases). Sequencing used peripheral blood, obtained in the third trimester of pregnancy. CDR3 region: CATQDSLSNQPQHF. DNA of the CDR3: TGTGCCACCCAGGACAGTCTTAGCAATCAGCCCCAGCATTTT.